These T cell receptor beta chains were read from a single sample in a study of cytomegalovirus exposure and HLA in healthy donors. Produced via immunoSEQ multiplex PCR; TCRdb's table is partial and in-frame only. Of about 140,000 clones listed, 60% to 80% are singletons. The sequenced sample consisted of PBMCs. Every receptor here comes from a male donor in good health and CMV-seronegative. The CDR3 runs from the conserved cysteine through the conserved F or W. The order of the fields is CDR3 DNA, CDR3 protein, clone size, D gene, J gene, V gene. D genes are given only for firm matches. Rows give clone size only sometimes, using once, few, many, or a class for an expanded clone.

TGTGCCAGCAGCTTGGCCGGTGAGGGCACTGAAGCTTTCTTT,CASSLAGEGTEAFF,NA,NA,TRBJ1-1,TRBV5-5
TGTGCCAGCAGTCCGCGGACAGGGGGGTGGAATGAGCAGTTCTTC,CASSPRTGGWNEQFF,NA,TRBD1,TRBJ2-1,TRBV6-6
TGTGCCAGCTCACCACGAGAGGGCTCCGTGTACGAGCAGTACTTC,CASSPREGSVYEQYF,NA,NA,TRBJ2-7,TRBV18
TGTGCCAGCAGCTTTACTAGCGGGGGGCTCACCGGGGAGCTGTTTTTT,CASSFTSGGLTGELFF,NA,TRBD2,TRBJ2-2,TRBV5-6
TGTGCCAGCAGCAAGAGGGGGTCTCAGTTTGGCTACACCTTC,CASSKRGSQFGYTF,NA,NA,TRBJ1-2,TRBV21-1
TGTGCCAGCAGGCGGACAGGGGGCTTTAATTCACCCCTCCACTTT,CASRRTGGFNSPLHF,NA,TRBD1,TRBJ1-6,TRBV7-9
TGCGCCAGCAGTCCTGGTGGGAGGGTGGGGGCCAACGTCCTGACTTTC,CASSPGGRVGANVLTF,NA,TRBD2,TRBJ2-6,TRBV5-1
TGTGCCAGCAGCTCACCGGACAGGGGGCGTTCACCCCTCCACTTT,CASSSPDRGRSPLHF,NA,TRBD1,TRBJ1-6,TRBV7-2
TGTGCCAGCAGCCCGAGGGGGCAAGAGACCCAGTACTTC,CASSPRGQETQYF,NA,NA,TRBJ2-5,TRBV7-2
TGTGCCAGCAGTGACGGGACTCACACCGGGGAGCTGTTTTTT,CASSDGTHTGELFF,few,NA,TRBJ2-2,TRBV6-4
TGTGCCAGCAGTTACGGGACTACGAACACCGGGGAGCTGTTTTTT,CASSYGTTNTGELFF,NA,TRBD2,TRBJ2-2,TRBV6-5
TGTGCCAGCAGCCCCTCCCGGGGGGGGGATACCTATGGCTACACCTTC,CASSPSRGGDTYGYTF,NA,NA,TRBJ1-2,TRBV9
TGTGCCTGGAGCCCGGGATATGGCTACACCTTC,CAWSPGYGYTF,NA,NA,TRBJ1-2,TRBV30
TGTGCCAGCAGCCGAAATGGGGCGCAGCCCCAGCATTTT,CASSRNGAQPQHF,NA,NA,TRBJ1-5,TRBV6-5
TGTGCCAGCAGGAAAGCGACAGCCTCTGGGGCCAACGTCCTGACTTTC,CASRKATASGANVLTF,NA,NA,TRBJ2-6,TRBV27
TGTGCCAGCAGCCCCAGCGGGGGCGTCTATGAGCAGTTCTTC,CASSPSGGVYEQFF,once,TRBD2,TRBJ2-1,TRBV7-6
TGTGCCAGCAGTTACGACAGGGATTTTTTTGGCACTGAAGCTTTCTTT,CASSYDRDFFGTEAFF,few,TRBD1,TRBJ1-1,TRBV6-6
TGTGCCAGCAGCTCCTCGACAGGGTATCAGCCCCAGCATTTT,CASSSSTGYQPQHF,NA,TRBD1,TRBJ1-5,TRBV11-2
TGCAGCGCCAGGGACTCTGGAAACACCATATATTTT,CSARDSGNTIYF,NA,NA,TRBJ1-3,TRBV29-1
TGTGCCAGCAGCCCCCGGACAGGGGGTAGGGCCGGGGAGCTGTTTTTT,CASSPRTGGRAGELFF,few,TRBD1,TRBJ2-2,TRBV7-9
TGTGCCACCAGCAGGTACCCCACAGGTCTCTCCTACGAGCAGTACTTC,CATSRYPTGLSYEQYF,NA,NA,TRBJ2-7,TRBV15
TGTGCCAGCAGTTTATTTCCCCCCCCTTTCCGGGATCCTGCAACTAATGAAAAACTGTTTTTT,CASSLFPPPFRDPATNEKLFF,NA,NA,TRBJ1-4,TRBV27
TGTGCCAGCAGCTTCCCCAGGGGGCTGGACACTGAAGCTTTCTTT,CASSFPRGLDTEAFF,once,TRBD1,TRBJ1-1,TRBV13
TGTGCCAGCAGCCAAGATTCGGGGGGGAGCACAGATACGCAGTATTTT,CASSQDSGGSTDTQYF,NA,TRBD2,TRBJ2-3,TRBV4-2
TGTGCCAGTAGTCCCCGGGGAGGGAACACTGAAGCTTTCTTT,CASSPRGGNTEAFF,NA,NA,TRBJ1-1,TRBV19
TGTGCCAGCAGCTTAGACAGGGGGCGATCGACCAATGAGCAGTTCTTC,CASSLDRGRSTNEQFF,once,TRBD1,TRBJ2-1,TRBV11-2
TGTGCCAGCTCACCCGAGGAGACCCAGTACTTC,CASSPEETQYF,NA,NA,TRBJ2-5,TRBV18
TGTGCCATCAGTGAGTCCTCGTACGAGCAGTACTTC,CAISESSYEQYF,NA,NA,TRBJ2-7,TRBV10-3
TGTGCTAGCAGCTTAGCCTCGAATGAAAAACTGTTTTTT,CASSLASNEKLFF,few,NA,TRBJ1-4,TRBV7-7
TGTGCCAGCTCATCTAGCGAACAGCTCCCTCGTGGCTACACCTTC,CASSSSEQLPRGYTF,NA,NA,TRBJ1-2,TRBV18
TGCGCCAGCAGCTTAGGTGGGGCGGAGAACTACGAGCAGTACTTC,CASSLGGAENYEQYF,NA,NA,TRBJ2-7,TRBV5-1
TGTGCCAGCCTACCTTCACTAGCCGGGACAGGGGGCGCTGGGCAGTTCTTC,CASLPSLAGTGGAGQFF,NA,TRBD1,TRBJ2-1,TRBV2
TGTGCCAGCAGGGGGGCCCTCCAAGAGACCCAGTACTTC,CASRGALQETQYF,NA,NA,TRBJ2-5,TRBV2
TGTGCCAGCAGCGGTTCGGACAGGGGGTTCAAGAACACTGAAGCTTTCTTT,CASSGSDRGFKNTEAFF,NA,TRBD1,TRBJ1-1,TRBV7-2
TGTGCCAGCATGGCTAGCGGGGGAGTTCCCAATGAGCAGTTCTTC,CASMASGGVPNEQFF,NA,TRBD2,TRBJ2-1,TRBV6-5
TGTGCGGCCTCCGGGGGAACCGGGGAGCTGTTTTTT,CAASGGTGELFF,NA,NA,TRBJ2-2,TRBV19
TGCGCCAGCAGCCCCGGGACAGGGGGCGCTTCGAATGGCTACACCTTC,CASSPGTGGASNGYTF,NA,TRBD1,TRBJ1-2,TRBV4-3
TGTGCCAGTAGCAAAAACGGGGTCATGAACACTGAAGCTTTCTTT,CASSKNGVMNTEAFF,NA,NA,TRBJ1-1,TRBV19
TGTGCCAGCAGTGAAGGGGAGGGTCTCCACTTT,CASSEGEGLHF,NA,NA,TRBJ1-6,TRBV2
TGTGCCAGCAGCTTCTCCCCGAACACTGAAGCTTTCTTT,CASSFSPNTEAFF,NA,NA,TRBJ1-1,TRBV7-8
TGCAGCGCTCCGGACAGGGGGATATTGGAGACCCAGTACTTC,CSAPDRGILETQYF,NA,TRBD1,TRBJ2-5,TRBV29-1
TGCGCCAGCAGCCAAGATCTTAGTTACCAAGAGACCCAGTACTTC,CASSQDLSYQETQYF,NA,NA,TRBJ2-5,TRBV4-3
TGTGCCAGCAGCCCCGACAGGGACCAAGAGACCCAGTACTTC,CASSPDRDQETQYF,NA,TRBD1,TRBJ2-5,TRBV6-5